The 28 T cell receptor beta chains listed next were all sequenced from one sample in a study of cytomegalovirus exposure and HLA in healthy donors (dated 2017 in TCRdb). The library was prepared using the immunoSEQ multiplex PCR assay. TCRdb obtained this table from immuneACCESS and retained in-frame rearrangements with V and J assigned. These tables miss some clones; where compared with another copy, unresolved V genes account for less than half of the shortfall, and the remainder is unexplained. The sample table records tens of thousands of clones; over 80% of these occur just once. 2.5% to 4% of the sample is taken by the ten largest. The sample was PBMCs. The receptors shown here come from a man younger than 30 in good health and CMV-seronegative.

The rearrangement joins TRBV11-2 to TRBJ1-3; 9 nucleotides match TRBD1. With 8 bases clipped from V and 0 bases from J, the junction kept 2 bases outside the gene matches. Per germline, CDR1 SGHAT and CDR2 FQNNGV. This CDR3 spans 14 amino acids. The CDR3 protein is CASGQGISGNTIYF. For the CDR3, the DNA is TGTGCCAGCGGACAGGGGATCTCTGGAAACACCATATATTTT.

The chain uses TRBV2 and TRBJ2-7, with TRBD2 matching 8 bases. There are 15 residues in the CDR3. Germline CDR1 is SNHLY and CDR2 is FYNNEI. V lost 3 bases, J lost 3 bases, and 7 bases stayed unmatched. CDR3 in DNA: TGTGCCAGCAGTGACTCTACGGGACTAGTCTACGAGCAGTACTTC. This gives the protein CASSDSTGLVYEQYF.

CDR3 DNA sequence: TGTGCCAGCAGTTTTCGGCCAGGGAACACCGGGGAGCTGTTTTTT. Its protein is CASSFRPGNTGELFF. The genes are TRBV28 and TRBJ2-2; D gene ambiguous. Looked up from germline, CDR1 is MDHEN and CDR2 is SYDVKM. Trimming cost V 3 bases and J 1 base, with 9 bases left between them. CDR3 length: 15 residues.

This chain connects TRBV7-9 to TRBJ1-1; 9 nucleotides match TRBD1. V lost 5 bases and J lost 11; bases outside the gene matches: 9. The CDR3 is 13 amino acids. CDR1 SEHNR and CDR2 FQNEAQ come from the germline V gene (reference sequence). The CDR3 loop is CASSLRQGEGAFF. The CDR3 DNA sequence: TGTGCCAGCAGCCTTCGACAGGGGGAGGGCGCTTTCTTT.

The chain recombines TRBV12-5 with TRBJ2-2, with D maybe TRBD2 (5 bases). V was clipped by 3 bases and J by 1 base, with 9 bases between them. The CDR3 contains 15 residues. Germline assignment: CDR1 LGHNT and CDR2 FRNRAP. CDR3 sequence (DNA): TGTGCTAGTGGTTTAGTCGGGGAGAACACCGGGGAGCTGTTTTTT. Translating gives CASGLVGENTGELFF.

This sequence joins TRBV9 and TRBJ1-1; a possible D gene is TRBD1 (6 bases). The CDR3 contains 14 residues. Trimming stripped 3 bases from V and 6 bases from J, with 15 bases between. From germline, CDR1 is SGDLS and CDR2 YYNGEE. The CDR3, as DNA: TGTGCCAGCAGCGGGGCAGGGGATTTCGCTGAAGCTTTCTTT. Translation gives CASSGAGDFAEAFF. Supplemented by reference TRBV9 and TRBJ1-1, the full variable domain reads DSGVTQTPKHLITATGQRVTLRCSPRSGDLSVYWYQQSLDQGLQFLIQYYNGEERAKGNILERFSAQQFPDLHSELNLSSLELGDSALYFCASSGAGDFAEAFFGQGTRLTVV.

The DNA of the CDR3 is TGTGCCAGCAGCTCCCTGGGGGCAGTAGTTTACAATGAGCAGTTCTTC. Its protein is CASSSLGAVVYNEQFF. This chain joins TRBV7-2 and TRBJ2-1; weak D call: TRBD1 (6 bases). V shed 4 bases and J shed 4 bases, with 17 bases lying between them. Germline V CDR1 and CDR2: SGHTA, FQGNSA. This CDR3 has 16 amino acids.

The rearrangement joins TRBV7-6 to TRBJ1-2; 9 bases are a match to TRBD1. Germline CDR1 and CDR2: SGHVS and FNYEAQ. With V trimmed by 2 bases and J by 7 bases, 20 bases remained unmatched. The CDR3 spans 19 residues. The CDR3 nucleotides are TGTGCCAGCAGCTTAATTATTGGGGTAGACAGGGGGATCGGCGGTGGCTACACCTTC. Translated: CASSLIIGVDRGIGGGYTF.

V and J are TRBV5-8 and TRBJ1-1; no clear D gene. The CDR3 has 17 residues. V lost 6 bases to trimming and J lost 0 bases, with 21 bases between them. CDR1 and CDR2 from the germline V gene are SGHTS and YDEGEE. This CDR3 is CASTLGGDGLLNTEAFF. The CDR3 DNA reads TGTGCCAGCACCCTCGGTGGGGATGGACTGCTGAACACTGAAGCTTTCTTT.

J is TRBJ2-5 and V is TRBV29-1; D unclear. There are 14 residues in the CDR3. The V gene lost 2 bases and the J gene lost 5 bases, with 15 bases spanning the gap. The germline CDR1 and CDR2 sequences are SQVTM and ANQGSEA. The CDR3 protein is CSVESDLTEETQYF. The CDR3 DNA reads TGCAGCGTTGAATCCGACTTGACGGAGGAGACCCAGTACTTC.

CDR3 region: CASSRGTGESYEQYF. CDR3 coding DNA: TGTGCCAGCAGCCGAGGAACAGGGGAATCCTACGAGCAGTACTTC. J is TRBJ2-7 and V is TRBV13; 7 bases agree with TRBD1. Germline CDR1 PRHDT, CDR2 FYEKMQ (reference sequence). The CDR3 consists of 15 residues. V shed 5 bases, J shed 1 base, and the junction held 8 bases outside the gene matches.

The V call is TRBV4-2, the J call TRBJ1-1, with unresolved D. V gave up 5 bases and J gave up 2 bases, with 15 bases separating them. The CDR3 spans 15 residues. Per germline, CDR1 LGHNA and CDR2 YNFKEQ. CDR3 loop: CASSAPDEGNTEAFF. CDR3 nucleotides: TGTGCCAGCAGCGCACCAGACGAGGGAAACACTGAAGCTTTCTTT.

V is TRBV6-5 and J is TRBJ1-1; 9 bases line up with TRBD1. V lost 4 bases to trimming and J lost 2 bases; unmatched junction nucleotides: 8. The germline CDR1 and CDR2 sequences are MNHEY and SVGAGI. The CDR3 runs to 16 residues. The chain's CDR3 is CASSSLTGGVNTEAFF. As DNA, the CDR3 is TGTGCCAGCAGTTCACTCACAGGGGGCGTAAACACTGAAGCTTTCTTT.

This chain links TRBV7-2 with TRBJ2-3, with D perhaps TRBD2 (6 bases). Germline-derived CDR1 and CDR2 are SGHTA and FQGNSA. The CDR3 length is 13 residues. V was clipped by 4 bases and J by 15 bases, with 20 bases between them. CDR3 sequence reads: CASSSAGTPSTYF. Here the CDR3 DNA reads TGTGCCAGCAGCTCTGCCGGGACTCCATCAACCTATTTT.

The chain joins TRBV7-6 to TRBJ2-1, with 11 nucleotides matching TRBD1. V lost 5 bases to trimming and J lost 13 bases; unmatched junction nucleotides: 25. Germline CDR1 SGHVS, CDR2 FNYEAQ. The CDR3 is made up of 19 amino acids. The CDR3 sequence: CASSPRGVPGQGALPSQFF. In nucleotides, the CDR3 is TGTGCCAGCAGCCCGCGCGGTGTTCCAGGACAGGGGGCTTTGCCTAGTCAGTTCTTC.

The V gene is TRBV28, the J gene TRBJ2-2, with D possibly TRBD2 on 6 matching bases. The V end was cut by 10 bases, the J end by 0 bases, with 9 bases between. CDR1 and CDR2 from the germline V gene are MDHEN and SYDVKM. The CDR3 extends over 13 amino acids. The CDR3 sequence: CATRTTNTGELFF. CDR3 DNA: TGTGCCACCAGGACTACGAACACCGGGGAGCTGTTTTTT.

As DNA, the CDR3 is TGCGCCAGCCGGACTAGCGGGAGCCTCGAGCAGTACTTC. Its translation: CASRTSGSLEQYF. The chain has TRBV5-1 and TRBJ2-7, with TRBD2 matching 13 bases. Losses at the gene ends were 7 bases for V and 6 bases for J; bases not matched to a gene: 4. The CDR3 runs to 13 residues. Germline V gene data show CDR1 as SGHRS and CDR2 as YFSETQ.

This chain's CDR3 is CASSIGTYGGNEQFF. The CDR3 DNA follows: TGTGCCAGCAGCATCGGGACTTACGGCGGGAATGAGCAGTTCTTC. This chain connects TRBV9 to TRBJ2-1; D is possibly TRBD2 (6 bases). Trimming took 4 bases from V and 7 from J, leaving 18 bases between them. Germline values: CDR1 SGDLS, CDR2 YYNGEE. CDR3 length: 15 residues.

This clone was observed a single time. The chain couples TRBV5-4 to TRBJ2-1; TRBD2 matches 7 bases. Germline V gene sequence: CDR1 SGHNT, CDR2 YYREEE (reference sequence). CDR3 length equals 15 residues. The ends lost 3 bases at V and 2 bases at J; junction bases unmatched: 5. The CDR3 nucleotides are TGTGCCAGCAGCTCTGGACTAGAGACCTACAATGAGCAGTTCTTC. Its protein product is CASSSGLETYNEQFF.

The chain recombines TRBV28 with TRBJ1-5; 8 bases fit TRBD1. Losses at the gene ends were 6 bases for V and 3 bases for J; bases not matched to a gene: 4. Looked up from germline, CDR1 is MDHEN and CDR2 is SYDVKM. The CDR3 covers 14 residues. The CDR3 loop reads CASRTDRDNQPQHF. The CDR3 DNA reads as TGTGCCAGCAGGACGGACAGGGACAATCAGCCCCAGCATTTT.

The chain joins TRBV27 to TRBJ1-4, with a possible D match to TRBD1 (5 bases). V was pared by 3 bases and J by 8 bases, with 19 bases between. Germline V gene sequence: CDR1 MNHEY, CDR2 SMNVEV (reference sequence). This CDR3 spans 16 amino acids. The CDR3 loop is CASSLTEPGFVEKLFF. DNA for the CDR3: TGTGCCAGCAGTTTGACGGAACCAGGGTTTGTGGAAAAACTGTTTTTT.

DNA of the CDR3: TGTGCCAGCAGCCCAGGGGGCAAGTCTGGAAACACCATATATTTT. This sequence encodes CASSPGGKSGNTIYF. The chain is built from TRBV7-9 and TRBJ1-3; 8 nucleotides align to TRBD1. The CDR3 has 15 residues. CDR1 is SEHNR, CDR2 FQNEAQ, per germline (reference sequence). With 5 bases clipped from V and 1 base from J, the junction kept 4 bases outside the gene matches.

The genes are TRBV7-6 and TRBJ2-1; 7 bases match TRBD2. Germline loops: CDR1 SGHVS, CDR2 FNYEAQ. The CDR3 is 15 amino acids. With 1 base clipped from V and 2 bases from J, the junction kept 2 bases outside the gene matches. The CDR3 region has the DNA TGTGCCAGCAGCTTAGGCGGGAGTGCCTACAATGAGCAGTTCTTC. Translated, it gives CASSLGGSAYNEQFF.

The V and J genes are TRBV5-1 and TRBJ1-1; D is perhaps TRBD1 (6 bases). Between the trimmed V and J ends, which lost 0 bases and 12 bases, there was a span of 12 bases. CDR3 length equals 12 residues. From germline, CDR1 is SGHRS and CDR2 YFSETQ. CDR3 protein: CASSLDQGWTFF. The CDR3 DNA reads as TGCGCCAGCAGCTTGGATCAGGGGTGGACTTTCTTT.

The chain employs TRBV28 and TRBJ2-2; the match to TRBD2 covers 13 bases. V lost 5 bases and J lost 4; bases outside the gene matches: 7. This CDR3 region has 17 residues. Germline V gives CDR1 MDHEN, CDR2 SYDVKM. CDR3 sequence reads: CASSPLGLAGFTGELFF. The CDR3 nucleotides read TGTGCCAGCAGTCCGCTGGGACTAGCGGGATTCACCGGGGAGCTGTTTTTT.

This clone was seen just once. V is TRBV19 and J is TRBJ1-1, with 11 bases matching TRBD1. The CDR3 is 16 amino acids. Germline values: CDR1 LNHDA, CDR2 SQIVND (reference sequence). Germline trimming cut 3 bases from V and 0 bases from J; bases unmatched to any gene: 3. The CDR3 sequence is CASSIRTGGLNTEAFF. As DNA, the CDR3 is TGTGCCAGTAGTATCCGGACAGGGGGCCTGAACACTGAAGCTTTCTTT.

The rearrangement uses TRBV7-3 and TRBJ2-2; tentative D call: TRBD1 (6 bases). Trimming took 1 base from V and 1 from J, leaving 10 bases between them. Germline assignment: CDR1 SGHTA and CDR2 FQGTGA. This CDR3 has 16 residues. As DNA, the CDR3 is TGTGCCAGCAGCTTAAGGCAGACAGGGAACACCGGGGAGCTGTTTTTT. This translates into CASSLRQTGNTGELFF.

CDR3 DNA: TGTGCCAGCAGCTCTCTCTTAGCCAAAAACATTCAGTACTTC. Encoded protein: CASSSLLAKNIQYF. This sequence joins TRBV11-2 and TRBJ2-4; the D is unclear. The CDR3 sequence is 14 residues long. Germline V gene sequence: CDR1 SGHAT, CDR2 FQNNGV. V gave up 4 bases and J gave up 0 bases, with 7 bases separating them.